The 9 T cell receptor beta chains below all came from one sample that was sequenced in a study of early T cells in non-severe SARS-CoV-2 infection. TCRdb ran MiXCR on the 5' RACE reads and lists one entry per CDR3 protein. The sample lists approximately 58,000 distinct CDR3 sequences; roughly 6.5% were seen once. The sample consisted of whole blood. These receptors originate from an adult who was a healthcare worker with PCR-confirmed SARS-CoV-2 infection or an uninfected control (not recorded which).

This clonotype was seen repeatedly, ten times or more. The rearrangement uses TRBV2 and TRBJ2-3, with D possibly matching TRBD2 (6 bases). The CDR3 runs to 17 residues. V lost 4 bases to trimming and J lost 0 bases, with 17 bases between them. Germline CDR1 and CDR2: SNHLY and FYNNEI. The CDR3 coding sequence is TGTGCCAGCAGTGTTAGGAGGGCCTCAGATAGCACAGATACGCAGTATTTT. As protein: CASSVRRASDSTDTQYF.

This clonotype occurred many times. The DNA for the CDR3 is TGCGCCAGCAGCCCCCAGAGAAGATACGAGCAGTACTTC. Translation gives CASSPQRRYEQYF. The chain carries TRBV4-3 and TRBJ2-7, with D unclear. CDR3 length: 13 residues. In germline, CDR1 is LGHNA, CDR2 YSLEER. V shed 4 bases and J shed 4 bases, with 11 bases lying between them.

This sequence joins TRBV10-3 and TRBJ1-1; no firm D call. CDR1 and CDR2 from the germline V gene are ENHRY and SYGVKD. Trimming shortened V by 6 bases and J by 1 base, and 9 bases separated the two germline ends. This CDR3 comprises 13 residues. CDR3 amino acids: CAISPSWNTEAFF. Here the CDR3 DNA reads TGTGCCATCAGCCCTTCATGGAACACTGAAGCTTTCTTT.

The table lists this clonotype with many counts. This chain links TRBV23-1 with TRBJ1-3; D is unclear. TRBV23-1 is sorted into the ORF group, with uncertain function. The CDR3 length is 15 residues. Deletions cut 8 bases from V and 6 bases from J, with 20 bases between. CDR3 DNA: TGCGCCAGCCTACCGGACGGTCGGTGTGTAAACACCATATATTTT. It yields the protein CASLPDGRCVNTIYF.

This clonotype has ten or more counts. The V call is TRBV6-5, the J call TRBJ2-5; the D gene is possibly TRBD1 (5 bases). Germline lookup yields CDR1 MNHEY and CDR2 SVGAGI. Trimming removed 10 bases from V and 2 bases from J, with 14 bases in between. This CDR3 has 13 residues. The CDR3 loop is CATGRRPQETQYF. CDR3 DNA: TGTGCCACAGGGCGCAGACCACAAGAGACCCAGTACTTC.

This clonotype came up many times. This chain uses TRBV15 with TRBJ1-1, with D unresolved. Trimming removed 7 bases at V and 2 bases at J, with 17 bases between. Germline V gives CDR1 LNHNV, CDR2 YYDKDF (reference sequence). This CDR3 contains 15 residues. CDR3 nucleotides: TGTGCCACCACCAACCCAAAGGCTCATAACACTGAAGCTTTCTTT. Its translation: CATTNPKAHNTEAFF.

This clonotype appeared many times. The CDR3 here is CASSSLLAGTYNEQFF. The CDR3 coding sequence is TGTGCCAGCAGTTCTCTTCTAGCGGGTACCTACAATGAGCAGTTCTTC. The V gene is TRBV12-3 or TRBV12-4, the J gene TRBJ2-1, with TRBD2 matching over 8 bases. The CDR3 has 16 residues. V was clipped by 4 bases and J by 2 bases; unmatched bases: 7.

This clonotype was observed a handful of times. The chain combines TRBV30 with TRBJ1-1, with D unclear. Germline CDR1 and CDR2: GTSNPN and SVGIG (reference sequence). The germline V and J ends were trimmed by 3 bases and 11 bases, with 13 bases remaining between them. The CDR3 spans 11 residues. The CDR3 is CAWRATGFAFF. The CDR3 bases are TGTGCCTGGAGGGCTACGGGGTTTGCTTTCTTT.

This clonotype was picked up a small number of times. This chain connects TRBV28 to TRBJ2-2; 7 nucleotides line up with TRBD2. Trimming cost V 5 bases and J 6 bases; bases outside gene matches: 6. CDR1 is MDHEN, CDR2 SYDVKM, per germline. This CDR3 contains 14 residues. In nucleotides, the CDR3 is TGTGCCAGCAGTCCCGGGGGGATAGCCGGGGAGCTGTTTTTT. This gives the protein CASSPGGIAGELFF.